The 29 T cell receptor beta chains in this list originate from one sample, sequenced in a study of T cells in Graves' hyperthyroidism and ophthalmopathy. RNA transcripts yielded amplified TCR beta CDR3 regions. The HTBI primer set drove a first-round RT-PCR of the TCR CDR3. TCRdb reprocessed the multiplex PCR reads with MiXCR, giving one entry per CDR3 protein. The sample records about 660,000 distinct CDR3 sequences, 45% being singletons. The sequenced material came from peripheral blood or thyroid tissue (not recorded which). These receptors came from an adult man with Graves' disease, either hyperthyroidism or ophthalmopathy (not recorded which).

In its sample, this clonotype was seen once. Possible read error: a much larger clone is one base away. The V and J genes are TRBV10-2 and TRBJ1-5, with D hard to call. V lost 6 bases, J lost 3 bases, and 9 bases lay in between. The length of the CDR3 is 13 residues. The germline V gene has CDR1 WSHSY and CDR2 SAAADI. In DNA, the CDR3 is TGCGCCAGCAGGGCCCTCGACAATCAGCCCCAGCATTTT. It encodes CASRALDNQPQHF.

This clonotype was seen a few times. The chain employs TRBV7-2 and TRBJ1-5; D gene uncertain. V lost 1 base, J lost 4 bases, and 8 bases lay in between. The CDR3 length is 14 residues. Germline assignment: CDR1 SGHTA and CDR2 FQGNSA. The CDR3 DNA reads TGTGCCAGCAGCTTAGGGATGGGAAATCAGCCCCAGCATTTT. Protein product: CASSLGMGNQPQHF.

This clonotype came up many times. The CDR3: CASSLSYRVNSPLHF. CDR3 DNA sequence: TGTGCCAGCAGCTTAAGCTACAGGGTGAATTCACCCCTCCACTTT. The rearrangement joins TRBV7-2 to TRBJ1-6; D is possibly TRBD1 (6 bases). The CDR3 runs to 15 residues. CDR1 SGHTA and CDR2 FQGNSA come from the germline V gene. V was shortened by 2 bases and J by 7 bases, with 12 bases between the two germline ends. The full variable domain, rest sourced from reference TRBV7-2 and TRBJ1-6, is GAGVSQSPSNKVTEKGKDVELRCDPISGHTALYWYRQSLGQGLEFLIYFQGNSAPDKSGLPSDRFSAERTGGSVSTLTIQRTQQEDSAVYLCASSLSYRVNSPLHFGNGTRLTVT.

There are a few counts of this clonotype. The chain combines TRBV7-9 with TRBJ2-7, with D tentatively TRBD1 (6 bases). V was trimmed by 6 bases and J by 3 bases, leaving 15 bases between them. This CDR3 has 14 amino acids. CDR1 and CDR2 from the germline V gene are SEHNR and FQNEAQ (reference sequence). CDR3 protein: CASSPGTPGYEQYF. The CDR3, as DNA: TGTGCCAGCAGTCCCGGGACACCCGGCTACGAGCAGTACTTC.

The chain has TRBV29-1 and TRBJ2-7, with 8 bases matching TRBD2. The CDR3 loop spans 14 amino acids. CDR1 and CDR2 from the germline V gene are SQVTM and ANQGSEA. V shed 6 bases and J 5 bases; nucleotides not matched to a gene: 12. DNA for the CDR3: TGCAGCGTGCTAGGGAGCGGGAGCGCCCACGAGCAGTACTTC. It codes for CSVLGSGSAHEQYF.

The chain couples TRBV2 to TRBJ1-4; D ambiguous. This CDR3 contains 11 residues. The V gene lost 7 bases and the J gene lost 16 bases, with 16 bases spanning the gap. CDR1 is SNHLY and CDR2 is FYNNEI in the germline V gene. This CDR3 is CASMAGQVAFF. The CDR3 DNA reads as TGTGCCAGCATGGCTGGCCAGGTAGCGTTTTTT. Based on the CDR3 plus reference TRBV2 and TRBJ1-4, the full variable domain is EPEVTQTPSHQVTQMGQEVILRCVPISNHLYFYWYRQILGQKVEFLVSFYNNEISEKSEIFDDQFSVERPDGSNFTLKIRSTKLEDSAMYFCASMAGQVAFFGSGTQLSVL.

This clonotype was observed a single time. The rearrangement uses TRBV7-9 and TRBJ1-3, with D perhaps matching TRBD1 (5 bases). Trimming left V 3 bases short and J 3 bases short, with 18 bases between. CDR3 size: 17 residues. From germline, CDR1 is SEHNR and CDR2 FQNEAQ (reference sequence). The CDR3 protein is CASSLATGSRGGNTIYF. Written as DNA, the CDR3 is TGTGCCAGCAGCTTGGCAACAGGTTCCCGCGGTGGAAACACCATATATTTT.

In this sample, this clonotype turned up many times. The chain employs TRBV15 and TRBJ1-4; the D gene is possibly TRBD1 (6 bases). Germline V lookup: CDR1 LNHNV, CDR2 YYDKDF (reference sequence). V dropped 5 bases and J dropped 7 bases, with 17 bases sitting between them. This CDR3 spans 15 amino acids. The CDR3 protein is CATSEAGARGEKLFF. CDR3 nucleotide sequence: TGTGCCACCAGCGAGGCGGGGGCGCGGGGTGAAAAACTGTTTTTT.

This clonotype turned up a few times. This rearrangement joins TRBV20-1 to TRBJ1-5; 7 bases line up with TRBD1. The CDR3 loop spans 17 amino acids. Germline CDR1 and CDR2: DFQATT and SNEGSKA (reference sequence). V shed 1 base, J shed 0 bases, and the junction held 9 bases outside the gene matches. The CDR3 spells CSARAGTAEFSNQPQHF. DNA of the CDR3: TGCAGTGCTAGAGCAGGGACAGCTGAATTTAGCAATCAGCCCCAGCATTTT.

V gene TRBV7-2 combines with J gene TRBJ2-6; TRBD1 matches 8 bases. Trimming took 6 bases from V and 10 from J; bases not matched to a gene: 2. Per the germline V gene, CDR1 is SGHTA and CDR2 is FQGNSA. The CDR3 runs 12 residues. The CDR3, as DNA: TGTGCCAGCAGGGACAGGGAGAACGTCCTGACTTTC. Protein sequence: CASRDRENVLTF.

This clonotype has a count of ten or more. One junction end does not reproduce the germline sequence, and a read error may be involved. The chain couples TRBV29-1 to TRBJ1-1; D remains unclear. This CDR3 is built from 12 residues. The germline CDR1 and CDR2 sequences are SQVTM and ANQGSEA. The CDR3 coding sequence is TGCAGCGTCGAAGGGATGAACACTGAAGCTTTCTTT. This gives the protein CSVEGMNTEAFF.

V is TRBV7-2 and J is TRBJ2-2; 15 bases agree with TRBD2. V gave up 5 bases and J gave up 7 bases; unmatched junction bases: 5. The CDR3 sequence is 16 residues long. The germline V gene has CDR1 SGHTA and CDR2 FQGNSA. CDR3 sequence: CASSPRGLAGGGELFF. For the CDR3, the DNA is TGTGCCAGCAGCCCACGGGGACTAGCGGGAGGCGGGGAGCTGTTTTTT.

In DNA, the CDR3 is TGTGCCAGCAGCTTGGTACAGGCTGGGTTTGGTCAGCCCCAGCATTTT. Protein sequence: CASSLVQAGFGQPQHF. The chain combines TRBV5-5 with TRBJ1-5; the D gene is possibly TRBD1 (5 bases). The CDR3 length is 16 residues. Trimming pared 0 bases from V and 6 bases from J, leaving 16 bases between. Germline values: CDR1 SGHKS, CDR2 YYEKEE (reference sequence).

This clonotype has a count of ten or more. This rearrangement joins TRBV9 to TRBJ1-1; D ambiguous. Trimming left V 0 bases short and J 1 base short, with 7 bases between. Germline-derived CDR1 and CDR2 are SGDLS and YYNGEE. This CDR3 region has 14 residues. CDR3 region: CASSVGHRNTEAFF. The CDR3 coding sequence is TGTGCCAGCAGCGTAGGACACAGGAACACTGAAGCTTTCTTT.

The V call is TRBV29-1, the J call TRBJ1-2; 9 nucleotides match TRBD1. V shed 6 bases, J shed 9 bases, and the junction held 5 bases outside the gene matches. The CDR3 is 11 amino acids. Germline loops: CDR1 SQVTM, CDR2 ANQGSEA. The CDR3 DNA follows: TGCAGCGTCGGGACAGGGTCGAGCTACACCTTC. It yields the protein CSVGTGSSYTF.

The chain couples TRBV10-2 to TRBJ2-2, with 8 bases matching TRBD1. The length of the CDR3 is 19 residues. J was trimmed by 1 base and V by 4 bases; bases with no gene match: 14. Germline CDR1 is WSHSY and CDR2 is SAAADI. The CDR3 sequence: CASSGEVPTGALNTGELFF. CDR3 nucleotides: TGCGCCAGCAGTGGGGAGGTTCCGACAGGGGCCCTGAACACCGGGGAGCTGTTTTTT.

This sequence joins TRBV7-2 and TRBJ1-5; tentative D call: TRBD1 (6 bases). The V and J ends lost 5 bases and 4 bases respectively, with 24 bases between them. The CDR3 length is 18 residues. Looked up from germline, CDR1 is SGHTA and CDR2 is FQGNSA. The CDR3: CASSQEGFLYRENQPQHF. The CDR3 nucleotides read TGTGCCAGCAGCCAAGAGGGCTTCCTTTACAGGGAGAATCAGCCCCAGCATTTT.

This clonotype was seen a few times. The chain links TRBV7-2 to TRBJ1-1, with D hard to call. Germline CDR1 and CDR2: SGHTA and FQGNSA. V gave up 9 bases and J gave up 1 base, with 12 bases separating them. The CDR3 has 13 residues. The CDR3 region has the DNA TGTGCCAGTAGTATTGGCTGGAACACTGAAGCTTTCTTT. This encodes CASSIGWNTEAFF.

This clonotype was counted ten times or more. The chain recombines TRBV2 with TRBJ1-5; no reliable D call. The V gene's germline CDR1 is SNHLY and CDR2 FYNNEI. The ends were cut back, 3 bases at V and 9 bases at J, with 15 bases in the middle. The CDR3 consists of 14 residues. CDR3: CASSEQPAGMPQHF. CDR3 nucleotide sequence: TGTGCCAGCAGTGAGCAACCGGCCGGGATGCCCCAGCATTTT. The full variable domain, rest sourced from reference TRBV2 and TRBJ1-5, is EPEVTQTPSHQVTQMGQEVILRCVPISNHLYFYWYRQILGQKVEFLVSFYNNEISEKSEIFDDQFSVERPDGSNFTLKIRSTKLEDSAMYFCASSEQPAGMPQHFGDGTRLSIL.

Note on this clonotype: One base away lies a much larger clone, so this may be a sequencing read error. The V gene is TRBV7-2, the J gene TRBJ2-7, with a tentative D call TRBD2 (6 bases). This CDR3 contains 13 residues. V lost 2 bases, J lost 5 bases, and 10 bases lay in between. Germline V gives CDR1 SGHTA, CDR2 FQGNSA. The CDR3 sequence is CASSLPGVDEQYF. The CDR3 DNA reads TGTGCCAGCAGCTTACCGGGAGTGGACGAGCAGTACTTC.

The V gene is TRBV7-2, the J gene TRBJ1-3; TRBD1 is a possible D gene (6 bases). The CDR3 consists of 16 residues. With 5 bases removed from V and 0 bases from J, the gap between germline ends came to 14 bases. CDR1 SGHTA and CDR2 FQGNSA come from the germline V gene. CDR3 amino acids: CASSAQGPFSGNTIYF. In DNA form, the CDR3 reads TGTGCCAGCAGCGCACAGGGCCCGTTCTCTGGAAACACCATATATTTT.

This clonotype was seen once. The J gene is TRBJ1-2, the V gene TRBV7-8; D remains ambiguous. This CDR3 spans 14 amino acids. Germline V CDR1 and CDR2: SGHVS, FQNEAQ. V dropped 3 bases and J dropped 4 bases, with 12 bases sitting between them. The CDR3 DNA reads as TGTGCCAGCAGCTTCGGGTCGGGAGGCTATGGCTACACCTTC. Encoded protein: CASSFGSGGYGYTF.

This clonotype showed up just once. The CDR3 does not close with the conserved phenylalanine or tryptophan, likely indicating a read error. V is TRBV19 and J is TRBJ1-1, with D hard to call. The CDR3 has 14 amino acids. The germline V and J ends were trimmed by 5 bases and 5 bases, with 15 bases remaining between them. Germline assignment: CDR1 LNHDA and CDR2 SQIVND (reference sequence). DNA for the CDR3: TGTGCCAGTAGTTCGGGCCGGGAAGTTACTGAAGCTTTCTCT. It specifies CASSSGREVTEAFS.

The V gene is TRBV29-1, the J gene TRBJ1-2; 9 bases line up with TRBD1. Looked up from germline, CDR1 is SQVTM and CDR2 is ANQGSEA. The CDR3 runs 11 residues. The ends lost 6 bases at V and 8 bases at J; junction bases unmatched: 4. This CDR3 reads CSVIGTGGYTF. CDR3 DNA: TGCAGCGTGATTGGGACAGGGGGCTACACCTTC.

On this clonotype: A junction boundary mismatches the germline segment, possibly from a read error. The chain uses TRBV10-3 and TRBJ2-5, with TRBD1 matching over 12 bases. The CDR3 consists of 16 residues. Germline V gene sequence: CDR1 ENHRY, CDR2 SYGVKD. The CDR3 sequence is CASSSPRDRGQETQYF. The CDR3 region has the DNA TGTGCCAGCAGTTCCCCCCGGGACAGGGGGCAGGAGACCCAGTACTTC.

This clonotype was recorded a few times. The chain joins TRBV9 to TRBJ1-1; maybe TRBD1 (6 bases). Trimming shortened V by 0 bases and J by 1 base, and 10 bases separated the two germline ends. The V gene's germline CDR1 is SGDLS and CDR2 YYNGEE. This CDR3 is 15 amino acids long. CDR3 loop: CASSVGHRANTEAFF. The DNA of the CDR3 is TGTGCCAGCAGCGTAGGGCACAGGGCGAACACTGAAGCTTTCTTT.

This clonotype was counted only a few times. CDR3 sequence: CASTKDTNTEAFF. The CDR3 DNA reads as TGTGCCAGTACCAAGGACACGAACACTGAAGCTTTCTTT. The chain couples TRBV19 to TRBJ1-1; possibly TRBD1 for D (5 bases). The CDR3 runs to 13 residues. Trimming shortened V by 7 bases and J by 1 base, and 10 bases separated the two germline ends. Germline V CDR1 and CDR2: LNHDA, SQIVND (reference sequence).

The gene calls are TRBV11-3 and TRBJ2-7; D possibly uses TRBD1 or TRBD2 (5 bases each). The CDR3 is 14 residues long. The ends were cut back, 4 bases at V and 4 bases at J, with 14 bases in the middle. Germline V CDR1 and CDR2: SGHNT, YENEEA. CDR3 sequence reads: CASSSTGATYEQYF. CDR3 bases: TGTGCCAGCAGCTCGACCGGGGCAACTTACGAGCAGTACTTC. Filled out from reference TRBV11-3 and TRBJ2-7, the complete variable domain reads EAGVVQSPRYKIIEKKQPVAFWCNPISGHNTLYWYLQNLGQGPELLIRYENEEAVDDSQLPKDRFSAERLKGVDSTLKIQPAELGDSAVYLCASSSTGATYEQYFGPGTRLTVT.

The CDR3 reads CSARLTNEKLFF. In nucleotides, the CDR3 is TGCAGTGCTAGATTAACTAATGAAAAACTGTTTTTT. V gene TRBV20-1 combines with J gene TRBJ1-4; D is uncertain. This CDR3 spans 12 amino acids. The V and J ends lost 2 bases and 1 base respectively, with 2 bases between them. In germline, CDR1 is DFQATT, CDR2 SNEGSKA (reference sequence).